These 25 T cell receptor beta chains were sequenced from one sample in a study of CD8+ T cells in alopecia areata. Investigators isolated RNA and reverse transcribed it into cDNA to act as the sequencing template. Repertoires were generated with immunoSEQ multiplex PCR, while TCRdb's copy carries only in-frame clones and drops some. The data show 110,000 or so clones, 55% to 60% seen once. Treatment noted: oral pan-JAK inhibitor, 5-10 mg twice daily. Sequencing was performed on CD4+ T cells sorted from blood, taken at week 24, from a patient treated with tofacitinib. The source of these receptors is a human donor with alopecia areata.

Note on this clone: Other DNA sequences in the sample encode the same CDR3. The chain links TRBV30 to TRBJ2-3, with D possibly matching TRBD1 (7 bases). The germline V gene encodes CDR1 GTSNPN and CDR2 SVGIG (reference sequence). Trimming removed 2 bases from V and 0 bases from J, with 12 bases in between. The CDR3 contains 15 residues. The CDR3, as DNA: TGTGCCTGGAGTCTCAGGGGGAGGAGCACAGATACGCAGTATTTT. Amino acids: CAWSLRGRSTDTQYF. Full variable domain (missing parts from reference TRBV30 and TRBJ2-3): SQTIHQWPATLVQPVGSPLSLECTVEGTSNPNLYWYRQAAGRGLQLLFYSVGIGQISSEVPQNLSASRPQDRQFILSSKKLLLSDSGFYLCAWSLRGRSTDTQYFGPGTRLTVL.

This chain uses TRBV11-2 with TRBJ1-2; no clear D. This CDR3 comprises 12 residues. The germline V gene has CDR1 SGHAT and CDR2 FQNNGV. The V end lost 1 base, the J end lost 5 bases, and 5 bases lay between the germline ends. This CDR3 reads CASSLAGYGYTF. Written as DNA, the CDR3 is TGTGCCAGCAGCTTAGCCGGGTATGGCTACACCTTC. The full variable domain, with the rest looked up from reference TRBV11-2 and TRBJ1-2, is EAGVAQSPRYKIIEKRQSVAFWCNPISGHATLYWYQQILGQGPKLLIQFQNNGVVDDSQLPKDRFSAERLKGVDSTLKIQPAKLEDSAVYLCASSLAGYGYTFGSGTRLTVV.

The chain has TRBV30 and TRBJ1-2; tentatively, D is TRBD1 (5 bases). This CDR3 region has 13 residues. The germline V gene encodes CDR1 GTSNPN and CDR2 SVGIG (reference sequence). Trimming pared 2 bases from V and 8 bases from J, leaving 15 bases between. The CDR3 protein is CAWSHGQGGGYTF. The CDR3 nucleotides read TGTGCCTGGAGTCATGGGCAGGGAGGCGGCTACACCTTC.

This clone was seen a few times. The CDR3 sequence: CASSFSGSGELFF. In DNA, the CDR3 is TGCGCCAGCAGCTTCTCTGGTAGCGGGGAGCTGTTTTTT. The rearrangement uses TRBV5-1 and TRBJ2-2; no firm D call. Germline V lookup: CDR1 SGHRS, CDR2 YFSETQ. The CDR3 is made up of 13 amino acids. V lost 2 bases to trimming and J lost 7 bases, with 9 bases between them.

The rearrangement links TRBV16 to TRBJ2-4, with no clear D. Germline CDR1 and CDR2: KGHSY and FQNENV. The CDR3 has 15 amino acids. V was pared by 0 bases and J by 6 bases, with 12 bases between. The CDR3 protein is CASSQSSGVGNIQYF. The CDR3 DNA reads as TGTGCCAGCAGCCAATCTAGTGGAGTCGGAAACATTCAGTACTTC.

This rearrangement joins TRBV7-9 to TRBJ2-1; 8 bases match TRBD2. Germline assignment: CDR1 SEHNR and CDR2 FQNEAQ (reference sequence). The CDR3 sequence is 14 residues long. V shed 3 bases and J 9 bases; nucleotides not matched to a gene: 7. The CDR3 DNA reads TGTGCCAGCAGCTTCGGACTAGCTGAGGGTGAGCAGTTCTTC. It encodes CASSFGLAEGEQFF.

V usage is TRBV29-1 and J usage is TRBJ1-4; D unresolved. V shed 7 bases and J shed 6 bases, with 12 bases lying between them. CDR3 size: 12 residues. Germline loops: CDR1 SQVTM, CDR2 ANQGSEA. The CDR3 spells CSAKGGDEKLFF. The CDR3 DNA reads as TGCAGCGCAAAAGGTGGAGATGAAAAACTGTTTTTT.

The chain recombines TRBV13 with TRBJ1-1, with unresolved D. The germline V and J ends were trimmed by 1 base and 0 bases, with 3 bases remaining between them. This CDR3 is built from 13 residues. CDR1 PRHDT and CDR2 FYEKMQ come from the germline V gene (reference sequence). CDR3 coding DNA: TGTGCCAGCAGCTTAGATGTGAACACTGAAGCTTTCTTT. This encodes CASSLDVNTEAFF.

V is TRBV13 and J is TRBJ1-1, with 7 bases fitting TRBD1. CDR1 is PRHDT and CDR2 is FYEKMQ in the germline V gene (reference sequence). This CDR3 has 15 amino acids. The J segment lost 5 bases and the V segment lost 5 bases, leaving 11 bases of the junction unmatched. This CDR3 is CASSDEGGLATEAFF. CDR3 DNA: TGTGCCAGCAGCGACGAAGGGGGCTTAGCTACTGAAGCTTTCTTT.

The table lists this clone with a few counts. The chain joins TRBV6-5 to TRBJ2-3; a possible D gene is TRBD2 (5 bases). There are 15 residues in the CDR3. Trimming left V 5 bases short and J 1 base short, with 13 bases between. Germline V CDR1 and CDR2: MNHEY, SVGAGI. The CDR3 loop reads CASSAGRGRTDTQYF. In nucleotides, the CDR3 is TGTGCCAGCAGTGCAGGTCGGGGTCGCACAGATACGCAGTATTTT.

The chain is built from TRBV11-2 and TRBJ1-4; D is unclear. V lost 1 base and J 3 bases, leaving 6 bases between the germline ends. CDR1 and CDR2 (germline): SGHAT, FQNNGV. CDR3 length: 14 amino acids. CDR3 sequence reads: CASSLGTSNEKLFF. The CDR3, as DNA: TGTGCCAGCAGCTTAGGAACTTCTAATGAAAAACTGTTTTTT.

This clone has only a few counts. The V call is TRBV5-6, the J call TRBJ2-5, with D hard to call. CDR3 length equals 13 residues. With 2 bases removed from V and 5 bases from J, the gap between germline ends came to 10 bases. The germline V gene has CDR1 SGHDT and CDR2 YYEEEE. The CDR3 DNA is TGTGCCAGCAGCTTCTGGGCCGGGGAGACCCAGTACTTC. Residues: CASSFWAGETQYF.

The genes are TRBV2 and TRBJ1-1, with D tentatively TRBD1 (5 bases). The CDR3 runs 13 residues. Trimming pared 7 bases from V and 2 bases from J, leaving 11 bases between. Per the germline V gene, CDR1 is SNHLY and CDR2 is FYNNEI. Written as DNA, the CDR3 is TGTGCCAGCAATCGGGGCCTTAACACTGAAGCTTTCTTT. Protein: CASNRGLNTEAFF.

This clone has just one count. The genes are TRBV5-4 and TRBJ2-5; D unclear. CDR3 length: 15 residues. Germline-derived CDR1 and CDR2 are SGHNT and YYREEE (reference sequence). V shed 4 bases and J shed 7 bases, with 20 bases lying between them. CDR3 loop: CASSRMELPGGTQYF. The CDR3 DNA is TGTGCCAGCAGCCGTATGGAACTCCCCGGCGGGACCCAGTACTTC.

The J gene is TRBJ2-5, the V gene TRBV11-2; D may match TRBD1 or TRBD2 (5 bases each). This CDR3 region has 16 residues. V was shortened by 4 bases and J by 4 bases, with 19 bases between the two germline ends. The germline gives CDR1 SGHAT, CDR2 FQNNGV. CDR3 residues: CASSSPGSGAIETQYF. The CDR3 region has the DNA TGTGCCAGCAGCTCCCCTGGTTCCGGGGCGATAGAGACCCAGTACTTC.

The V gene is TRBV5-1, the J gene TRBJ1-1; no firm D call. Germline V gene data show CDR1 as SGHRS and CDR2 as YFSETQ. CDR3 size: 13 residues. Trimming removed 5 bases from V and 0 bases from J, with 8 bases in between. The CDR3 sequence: CASRSTMNTEAFF. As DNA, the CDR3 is TGCGCCAGCAGATCCACCATGAACACTGAAGCTTTCTTT.

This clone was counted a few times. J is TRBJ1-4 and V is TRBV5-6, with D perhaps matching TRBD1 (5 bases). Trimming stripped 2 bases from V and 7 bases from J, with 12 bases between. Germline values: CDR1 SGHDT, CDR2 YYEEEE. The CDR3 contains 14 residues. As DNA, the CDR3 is TGTGCCAGCAGCTTTTCTGCCAGGGCTGAAAAACTGTTTTTT. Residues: CASSFSARAEKLFF.

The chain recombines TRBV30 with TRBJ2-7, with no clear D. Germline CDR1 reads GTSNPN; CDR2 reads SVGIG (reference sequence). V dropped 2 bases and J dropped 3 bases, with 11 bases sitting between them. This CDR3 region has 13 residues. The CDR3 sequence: CAWSLRGIYEQYF. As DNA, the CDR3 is TGTGCCTGGAGTCTCCGTGGGATCTACGAGCAGTACTTC. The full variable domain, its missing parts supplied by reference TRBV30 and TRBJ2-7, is SQTIHQWPATLVQPVGSPLSLECTVEGTSNPNLYWYRQAAGRGLQLLFYSVGIGQISSEVPQNLSASRPQDRQFILSSKKLLLSDSGFYLCAWSLRGIYEQYFGPGTRLTVT.

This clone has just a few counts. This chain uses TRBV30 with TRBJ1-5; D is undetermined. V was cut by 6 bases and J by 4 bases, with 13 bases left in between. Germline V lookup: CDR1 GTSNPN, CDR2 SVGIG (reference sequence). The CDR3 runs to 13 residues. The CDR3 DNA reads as TGTGCCTGTGGTATGGGGATTAATCAGCCCCAGCATTTT. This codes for CACGMGINQPQHF.

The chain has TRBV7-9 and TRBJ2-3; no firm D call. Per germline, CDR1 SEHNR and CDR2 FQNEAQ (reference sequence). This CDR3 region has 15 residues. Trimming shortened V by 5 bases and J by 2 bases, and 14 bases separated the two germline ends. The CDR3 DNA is TGTGCCAGCAGCCCTTACCTAGGGCTCACAGATACGCAGTATTTT. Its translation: CASSPYLGLTDTQYF.

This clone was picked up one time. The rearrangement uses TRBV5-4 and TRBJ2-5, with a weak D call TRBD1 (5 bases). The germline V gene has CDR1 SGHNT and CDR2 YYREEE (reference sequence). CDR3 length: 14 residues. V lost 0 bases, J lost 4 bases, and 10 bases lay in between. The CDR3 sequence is CASSLEGSPETQYF. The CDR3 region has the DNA TGTGCCAGCAGCTTGGAGGGGTCCCCAGAGACCCAGTACTTC.

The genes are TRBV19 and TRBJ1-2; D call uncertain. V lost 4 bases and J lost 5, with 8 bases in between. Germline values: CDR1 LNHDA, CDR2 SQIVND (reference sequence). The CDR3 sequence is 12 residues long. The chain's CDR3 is CASSNLDYGYTF. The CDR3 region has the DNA TGTGCCAGTAGTAATTTGGATTATGGCTACACCTTC.

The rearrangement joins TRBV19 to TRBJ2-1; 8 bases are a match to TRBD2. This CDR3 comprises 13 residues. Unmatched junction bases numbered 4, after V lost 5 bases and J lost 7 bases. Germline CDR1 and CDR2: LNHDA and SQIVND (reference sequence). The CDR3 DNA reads TGTGCCAGTAGTCCGGGACTAGTGAATGAGCAGTTCTTC. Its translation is CASSPGLVNEQFF.

The CDR3 protein is CASSPQGTDGYTF. The CDR3 coding sequence is TGTGCCAGCTCACCACAGGGGACTGATGGCTACACCTTC. The chain recombines TRBV18 with TRBJ1-2; a possible D gene is TRBD1 (5 bases). V shed 1 base and J shed 6 bases, with 9 bases lying between them. This CDR3 is 13 amino acids long. CDR1 and CDR2 from the germline V gene are KGHSH and LQKENI.

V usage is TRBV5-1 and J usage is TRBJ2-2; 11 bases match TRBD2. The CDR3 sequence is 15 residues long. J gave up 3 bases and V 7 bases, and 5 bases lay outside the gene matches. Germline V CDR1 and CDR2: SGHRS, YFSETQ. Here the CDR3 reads CASQGTSGYTGELFF. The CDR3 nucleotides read TGCGCCAGCCAGGGGACTAGCGGTTACACCGGGGAGCTGTTTTTT.